These 8 T cell receptor beta chains originate from one sample sequenced in a study of beta chain features in type 1 diabetes. Investigators reverse transcribed all isolated RNA, so they sequenced expressed TCRB transcripts. Some clones are missing from TCRdb's copy, which holds only in-frame ones; the method was immunoSEQ multiplex PCR. The table shows 390,000 or so clones, with roughly 13% occurring only once. The sample comprised naive CD4+ T cells from blood. The receptors were sampled from a man aged 25 to 40 in good health.

The chain carries TRBV18 and TRBJ2-7, with 9 bases that match TRBD1. Trimming removed 3 bases from V and 9 bases from J; junction bases left unmatched: 6. The CDR3 contains 13 residues. CDR1 is KGHSH, CDR2 LQKENI, per germline. CDR3 in DNA: TGTGCCAGCTCACCGGAGACAGGGGGTACGCAGTACTTC. It codes for CASSPETGGTQYF.

Only a few counts were recorded for this clone. This chain joins TRBV28 and TRBJ1-2; D may be TRBD1 (6 bases). Germline CDR1 MDHEN, CDR2 SYDVKM. V dropped 2 bases and J dropped 2 bases, with 6 bases sitting between them. This CDR3 is built from 13 residues. CDR3 sequence: CASSLGQNYGYTF. The CDR3 bases are TGTGCCAGCAGTTTAGGACAGAACTATGGCTACACCTTC.

This clone was picked up a small number of times. The chain uses TRBV6-1 and TRBJ2-4; D unclear. Trimming left V 2 bases short and J 0 bases short, with 8 bases between. There are 15 residues in the CDR3. CDR1 is MNHNS and CDR2 is SASEGT in the germline V gene. The CDR3 coding sequence is TGTGCCAGCAGTGAAAGTGGGCTAGCCAAAAACATTCAGTACTTC. Protein: CASSESGLAKNIQYF.

The V gene is TRBV19, the J gene TRBJ2-7; D remains ambiguous. CDR3 size: 13 residues. V lost 6 bases to trimming and J lost 2 bases, with 11 bases between them. Germline V gene lookup returns CDR1 LNHDA and CDR2 SQIVND (reference sequence). The CDR3 nucleotides read TGTGCCAGTAGCGACGGACCGGCCTACGAGCAGTACGTC. It specifies CASSDGPAYEQYV.

This clone has more than one count but fewer than ten. The V call is TRBV29-1, the J call TRBJ1-2; a weak D match, TRBD1 (5 bases). CDR3 length equals 16 residues. Between the trimmed V and J ends, which lost 0 bases and 2 bases, there was a span of 16 bases. CDR1 and CDR2 from the germline V gene are SQVTM and ANQGSEA. This CDR3 reads CSVEDLTGFFNYGYTF. The CDR3 nucleotides are TGCAGCGTTGAAGATCTTACAGGATTCTTCAACTATGGCTACACCTTC. The complete variable domain, with remaining parts taken from reference TRBV29-1 and TRBJ1-2, reads SAVISQKPSRDICQRGTSLTIQCQVDSQVTMMFWYRQQPGQSLTLIATANQGSEATYESGFVIDKFPISRPNLTFSTLTVSNMSPEDSSIYLCSVEDLTGFFNYGYTFGSGTRLTVV.

This rearrangement joins TRBV2 to TRBJ1-2; D is ambiguous. Germline CDR1 and CDR2: SNHLY and FYNNEI. V gave up 4 bases and J gave up 8 bases, with 20 bases separating them. This CDR3 region has 15 residues. CDR3 in DNA: TGTGCCAGCAGTGCCCTAGGGCAAGACCTGGGGGGCTACACCTTC. This gives the protein CASSALGQDLGGYTF.

This rearrangement joins TRBV19 to TRBJ2-1; D may match TRBD1 or TRBD2 (5 bases each). Per germline, CDR1 LNHDA and CDR2 SQIVND (reference sequence). V lost 3 bases to trimming and J lost 2 bases, with 11 bases between them. This CDR3 has 15 amino acids. CDR3 DNA sequence: TGTGCCAGTAGTATCCCACTAGGGGCCTACAATGAGCAGTTCTTC. It specifies CASSIPLGAYNEQFF.

The rearrangement uses TRBV15 and TRBJ1-2, with D hard to call. Germline-derived CDR1 and CDR2 are LNHNV and YYDKDF (reference sequence). The CDR3 is 13 amino acids. V was shortened by 0 bases and J by 6 bases, with 8 bases between the two germline ends. Here the CDR3 reads CATSREGRDGYTF. CDR3 DNA: TGTGCCACCAGCAGAGAAGGCAGAGATGGCTACACCTTC.